This TCR beta chain was documented in a study of cytomegalovirus exposure and HLA in healthy donors. Study-wide context: The Caucasian-associated ancestry cluster held 65% to 85% of 300 to 500 genotyped donors. Study results and caveats: An assumption of roughly uniform sequencing depth across donors underlay the presence/absence analyses. Among TCR sequences, most were rare, though some public TCRs appeared in many donors.

The PCR used 60 Vbeta and 13 Jbeta primers. The table came from immunoSEQ multiplex PCR; TCRdb's copy has only in-frame clones and leaves some out. The sample yields 150,000 or so clones, around 84% seen once. V dropped 5 bases and J dropped 8 bases, with 6 bases sitting between them. The CDR3 has 10 amino acids. CDR1 SQVTM and CDR2 ANQGSEA come from the germline V gene. Concerning this clone: Its antigen is unidentified.

This chain connects TRBV29-1 to TRBJ1-4; unclear D gene. This clonotype was obtained from a man in his fifties or sixties in good health and CMV-seronegative. Sequenced input: PBMCs. CDR3 residues: CSVLGEKLFF. The CDR3 nucleotides are TGCAGCGTTCTTGGCGAAAAACTGTTTTTT.